A selection of T cell receptor beta chains follows, all from one sample in a study of shared clonotypes between healthy human individuals. Here immunoSEQ multiplex PCR was the method, and the copy in TCRdb shows in-frame clones only, minus some. The sample records around 1,000,000 clones, 70% to 85% being singletons. Sequencing input: memory CD4+ T cells from PBMCs. The receptors here all came from a young man in good health. Some clones in this sample may be carry-over from other donors' samples. Both conserved end residues are part of each CDR3. Clone size is stated in some rows and not others, as once, few, many or a class when expanded.

clone_size j_call v_call cdr3_aa
once TRBJ2-3 TRBV29-1 CSVEYRASDTQYF
- TRBJ2-7 TRBV5-1 CASSWQRTDGEQYF
- TRBJ1-5 TRBV30 CAWSAEVGQPQHF
- TRBJ2-1 TRBV28 CASSLWGQESYNEQFF
- TRBJ1-2 TRBV7-2 CASTPGQYGYTF
- TRBJ2-7 TRBV15 CATSRGLAGVIYEQYF
- TRBJ2-6 TRBV9 CASSAQGAGANVLTF
- TRBJ1-4 TRBV29-1 CSIQGETEKLFF
few TRBJ1-1 TRBV30 CACPNLRGFDTEAFF
- TRBJ2-6 TRBV6-5 CASRDRAGANVLTF
- TRBJ2-1 TRBV7-8 CASSRQSSYNEQFF
few TRBJ2-5 TRBV6-5 CASKVKETQYF
many TRBJ1-1 TRBV23-1 CASFYWPAGVNTEAFF
- TRBJ1-5 TRBV7-2 CASSLDRVQPQHF
- TRBJ2-5 TRBV5-1 CASSQTGGRVTQYF
once TRBJ2-2 TRBV11-1 CASSFQGRNTGELFF
- TRBJ2-7 TRBV5-5 CASSPLTGVSYEQYF
- TRBJ2-1 TRBV7-9 CASSVPGQGDYEQFF
once TRBJ2-5 TRBV28 CASNPTGGRETQYF
- TRBJ2-5 TRBV28 CGGAAPTGEQYF
- TRBJ2-7 TRBV28 CASRFGGGTNPYEQYF
- TRBJ2-7 TRBV11-1 CASSLTVVGEQYF
- TRBJ1-1 TRBV30 CAWKGYTEAFF
- TRBJ2-4 TRBV7-3 CASSLTLLAGLSPNIQYF
- TRBJ1-1 TRBV4-1 CASSQVGAMNTEAFF
- TRBJ1-1 TRBV28 CASTQGTALNTEAFF
- TRBJ2-3 TRBV4-1 CASSQANLVYTDTQYF
- TRBJ2-7 TRBV7-8 CASSASPSNKVSHTHEQYF